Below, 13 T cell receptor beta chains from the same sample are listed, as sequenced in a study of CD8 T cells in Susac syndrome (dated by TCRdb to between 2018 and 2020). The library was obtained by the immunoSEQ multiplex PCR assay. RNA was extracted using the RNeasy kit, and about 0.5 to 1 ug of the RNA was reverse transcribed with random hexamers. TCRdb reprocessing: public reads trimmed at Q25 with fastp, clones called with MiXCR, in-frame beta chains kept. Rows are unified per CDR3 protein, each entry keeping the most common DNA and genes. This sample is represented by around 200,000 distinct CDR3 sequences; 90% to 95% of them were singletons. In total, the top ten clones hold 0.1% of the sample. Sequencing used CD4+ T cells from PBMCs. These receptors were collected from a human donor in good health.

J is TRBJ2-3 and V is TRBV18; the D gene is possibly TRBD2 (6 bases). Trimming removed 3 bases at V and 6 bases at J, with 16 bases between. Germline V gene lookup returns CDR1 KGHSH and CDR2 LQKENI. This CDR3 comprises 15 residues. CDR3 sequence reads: CASSPLWEVTDTQYF. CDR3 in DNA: TGTGCCAGCTCACCCCTATGGGAGGTAACGGATACGCAGTATTTT. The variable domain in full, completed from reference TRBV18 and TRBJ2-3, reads NAGVMQNPRHLVRRRGQEARLRCSPMKGHSHVYWYRQLPEEGLKFMVYLQKENIIDESGMPKERFSAEFPKEGPSILRIQQVVRGDSAAYFCASSPLWEVTDTQYFGPGTRLTVL.

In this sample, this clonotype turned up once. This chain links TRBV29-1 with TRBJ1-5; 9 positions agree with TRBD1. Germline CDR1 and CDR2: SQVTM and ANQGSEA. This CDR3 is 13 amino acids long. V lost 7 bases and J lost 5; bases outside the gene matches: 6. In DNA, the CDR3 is TGCAGCGCCGGACAGGGGTTCTATCAGCCCCAGCATTTT. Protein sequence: CSAGQGFYQPQHF.

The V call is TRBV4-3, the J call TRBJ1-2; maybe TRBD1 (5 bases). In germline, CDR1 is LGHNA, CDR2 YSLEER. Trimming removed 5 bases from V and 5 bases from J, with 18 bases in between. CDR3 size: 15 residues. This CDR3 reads CASSDVYGGRYGYTF. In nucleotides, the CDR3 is TGCGCCAGCAGCGACGTATACGGGGGTCGGTATGGCTACACCTTC.

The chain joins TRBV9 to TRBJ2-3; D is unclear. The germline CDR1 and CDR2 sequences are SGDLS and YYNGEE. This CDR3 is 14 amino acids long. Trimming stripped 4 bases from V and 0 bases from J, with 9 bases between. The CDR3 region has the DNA TGTGCCAGCAGCACCCTAATCAGCACAGATACGCAGTATTTT. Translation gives CASSTLISTDTQYF.

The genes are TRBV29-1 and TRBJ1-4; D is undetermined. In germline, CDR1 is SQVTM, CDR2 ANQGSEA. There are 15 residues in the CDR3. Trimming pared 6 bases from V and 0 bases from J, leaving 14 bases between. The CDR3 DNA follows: TGCAGCGTGTCCGGTACTGAAGCAACTAATGAAAAACTGTTTTTT. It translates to CSVSGTEATNEKLFF.

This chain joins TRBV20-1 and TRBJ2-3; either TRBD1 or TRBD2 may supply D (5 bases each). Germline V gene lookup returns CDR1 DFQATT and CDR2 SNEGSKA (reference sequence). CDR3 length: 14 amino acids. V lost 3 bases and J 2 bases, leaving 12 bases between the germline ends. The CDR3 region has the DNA TGCAGTGCTAGCTCGGGGCCCAACACAGATACGCAGTATTTT. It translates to CSASSGPNTDTQYF.

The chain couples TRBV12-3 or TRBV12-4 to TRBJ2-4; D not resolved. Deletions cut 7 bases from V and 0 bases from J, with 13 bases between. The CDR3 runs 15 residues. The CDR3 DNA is TGTGCCAGCAATAAGACCCGCATAGCCAAAAACATTCAGTACTTC. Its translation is CASNKTRIAKNIQYF.

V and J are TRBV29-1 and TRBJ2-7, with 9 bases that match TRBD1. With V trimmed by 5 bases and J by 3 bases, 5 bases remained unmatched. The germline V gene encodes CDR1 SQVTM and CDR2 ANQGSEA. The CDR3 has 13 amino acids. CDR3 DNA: TGCAGCGTTCGGACAGGGGCACTCTACGAGCAGTACTTC. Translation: CSVRTGALYEQYF.

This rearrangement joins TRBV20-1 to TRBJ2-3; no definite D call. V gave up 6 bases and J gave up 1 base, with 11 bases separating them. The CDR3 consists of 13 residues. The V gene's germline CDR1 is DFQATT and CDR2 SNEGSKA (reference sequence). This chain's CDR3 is CSAPRMGTDTQYF. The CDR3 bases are TGCAGTGCCCCGAGAATGGGCACAGATACGCAGTATTTT.

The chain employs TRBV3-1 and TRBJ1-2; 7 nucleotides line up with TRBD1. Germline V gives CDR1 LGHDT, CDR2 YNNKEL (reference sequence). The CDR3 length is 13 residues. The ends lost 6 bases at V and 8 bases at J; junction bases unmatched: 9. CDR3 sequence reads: CASSPGTVEGYTF. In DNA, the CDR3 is TGTGCCAGCAGTCCCGGGACAGTTGAAGGCTACACCTTC.

CDR3 region: CSVEEWTSGRRETQYF. CDR3 bases: TGCAGCGTTGAAGAATGGACTAGCGGGAGACGAGAGACCCAGTACTTC. The chain is built from TRBV29-1 and TRBJ2-5; 13 nucleotides match TRBD2. CDR1 and CDR2 from the germline V gene are SQVTM and ANQGSEA. This CDR3 is built from 16 residues. The V gene end was trimmed by 0 bases and the J gene end by 4 bases; junction bases not matched to a gene: 5.

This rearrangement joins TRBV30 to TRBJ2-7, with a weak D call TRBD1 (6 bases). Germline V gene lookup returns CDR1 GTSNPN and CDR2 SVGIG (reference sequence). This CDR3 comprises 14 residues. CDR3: CAWGVGTLPYEQYV. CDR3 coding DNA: TGTGCCTGGGGTGTAGGGACATTACCCTACGAGCAGTACGTC.

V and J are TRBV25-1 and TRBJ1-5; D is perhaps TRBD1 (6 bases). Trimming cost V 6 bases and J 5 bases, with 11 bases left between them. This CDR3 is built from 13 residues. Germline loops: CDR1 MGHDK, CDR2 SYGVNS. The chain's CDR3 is CASRQGWHQPQHF. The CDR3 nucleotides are TGTGCCAGCAGACAGGGTTGGCATCAGCCCCAGCATTTT.